In its sample, the clone carrying this TCR beta chain was seen a few times. Its target is unknown. Measured with immunoSEQ multiplex PCR; TCRdb has only the in-frame clones, and not every one. Seen here are over a million clones, roughly 96% observed once, and the top ten hold 0.95% to 1.5%. This entry is derived from a study of shared clonotypes between healthy human individuals. At the level of the study: The plates for each donor numbered three CD4 naive, three CD4 memory, two CD8 naive and one CD8 memory. Whole-study results and caveats: Shared clonotypes across all four donors exceeded non-shared ones in generation probability.

The V gene's germline CDR1 is SGHRS and CDR2 YFSETQ. The junction had 6 bases not matched to a gene; V was cut back by 3 bases and J by 6 bases. CDR3 length equals 14 residues. Sequencing used naive CD4+ T cells sorted from blood. Subset here: CD45RA+ positively selected. This chain links TRBV5-1 with TRBJ1-5, with 7 nucleotides matching TRBD1. This sequence was found in a man in his thirties or forties in good health. The CDR3 DNA reads as TGCGCCAGCAGCTCACGACAGGGAGGTCAGCCCCAGCATTTT. Translation gives CASSSRQGGQPQHF.